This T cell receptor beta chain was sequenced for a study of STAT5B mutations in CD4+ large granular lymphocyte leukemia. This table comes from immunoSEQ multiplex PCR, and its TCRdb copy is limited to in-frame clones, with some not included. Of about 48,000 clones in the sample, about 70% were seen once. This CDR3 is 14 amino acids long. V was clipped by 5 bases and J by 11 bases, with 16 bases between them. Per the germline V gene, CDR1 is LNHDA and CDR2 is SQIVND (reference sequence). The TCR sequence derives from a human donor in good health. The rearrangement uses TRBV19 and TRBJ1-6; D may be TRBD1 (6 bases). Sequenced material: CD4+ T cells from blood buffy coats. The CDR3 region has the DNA TGTGCCAGTAGTGAGACAGGTAGAAGGGCACCCCTCCACTTT. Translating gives CASSETGRRAPLHF.